Presented here are 25 T cell receptor beta chains from one specimen sequenced in a study of cytomegalovirus exposure and HLA in healthy donors. With 60 Vbeta and 13 Jbeta primers, the PCR was carried out. Data came from immunoSEQ multiplex PCR; TCRdb stores just in-frame clones and leaves some out. The data show about 130,000 clones, 65% to 90% seen once. Sequenced material: PBMCs. Receptor source: a male donor in good health and CMV-seropositive.

The gene calls are TRBV13 and TRBJ1-1; no clear D gene. The V gene lost 0 bases and the J gene lost 3 bases, with 5 bases spanning the gap. The CDR3 runs 13 residues. Germline CDR1 PRHDT, CDR2 FYEKMQ (reference sequence). The CDR3 DNA is TGTGCCAGCAGCTTAGGGTCGGACACTGAAGCTTTCTTT. This translates into CASSLGSDTEAFF.

The V and J genes are TRBV27 and TRBJ1-4; D is unclear. V was pared by 8 bases and J by 6 bases, with 16 bases between. Germline assignment: CDR1 MNHEY and CDR2 SMNVEV (reference sequence). This CDR3 is built from 14 residues. Here the CDR3 reads CASGRSYRDEKLFF. The CDR3 DNA is TGTGCCAGCGGCCGGTCCTACCGGGATGAAAAACTGTTTTTT.

The chain recombines TRBV6-1 with TRBJ2-5; perhaps TRBD2 as D (5 bases). The J call is doubtful: the DNA matches TRBJ2-7 better. The CDR3 spans 14 residues. Germline assignment: CDR1 MNHNS and CDR2 SASEGT. The DNA of the CDR3 is TGTGCCAGCAGGGTTACTCTAGCAACCTACGAGCAGTACTTC. Protein: CASRVTLATYEQYF.

The rearrangement uses TRBV7-3 and TRBJ2-2, with 15 bases lining up with TRBD2. This CDR3 region has 19 residues. Germline trimming cut 5 bases from V and 2 bases from J; bases unmatched to any gene: 9. Per germline, CDR1 SGHTA and CDR2 FQGTGA. The CDR3 nucleotides are TGTGCCAGCAGCCCCCTCGGACTAGCGGGAGGGCCAAACACCGGGGAGCTGTTTTTT. It translates to CASSPLGLAGGPNTGELFF. Drawing the rest from reference TRBV7-3 and TRBJ2-2, the complete variable domain is GAGVSQTPSNKVTEKGKYVELRCDPISGHTALYWYRQSLGQGPEFLIYFQGTGAADDSGLPNDRFFAVRPEGSVSTLKIQRTERGDSAVYLCASSPLGLAGGPNTGELFFGEGSRLTVL.

This chain uses TRBV19 with TRBJ2-3; 8 bases agree with TRBD1. Trimming at V came to 8 bases and at J to 0 bases, leaving 10 bases not matched to a gene. Germline values: CDR1 LNHDA, CDR2 SQIVND (reference sequence). The CDR3 is 16 residues long. CDR3 DNA: TGTGCCAGTCGAAACACAGGGGGTTCCAGCACAGATACGCAGTATTTT. Its protein product is CASRNTGGSSTDTQYF.

The chain combines TRBV6-5 with TRBJ1-5; no clear D gene. The CDR3 loop spans 15 amino acids. Trimming took off 7 bases at V and 0 bases at J, with 13 bases between the two ends. The germline V gene has CDR1 MNHEY and CDR2 SVGAGI. The CDR3 DNA reads as TGTGCCAGCACATCCGGGAAGGCTAGCAATCAGCCCCAGCATTTT. This encodes CASTSGKASNQPQHF.

Remarks on this clone: A read error may produce the germline difference seen at one junction end. The gene calls are TRBV4-2 and TRBJ2-5; 11 bases align to TRBD1. CDR1 LGHNA and CDR2 YNFKEQ come from the germline V gene. The CDR3 is 16 amino acids. CDR3 sequence reads: CASCQDLGQGGETQYF. In nucleotides, the CDR3 is TGTGCCAGCTGCCAAGATTTGGGACAGGGGGGGGAGACCCAGTACTTC.

Written as DNA, the CDR3 is TGTGCCAGCAGCCGGGGACTGTCTAGCAATCAGCCCCAGCATTTT. It yields the protein CASSRGLSSNQPQHF. The chain uses TRBV28 and TRBJ1-5; maybe TRBD1 (5 bases). The germline V and J ends were trimmed by 6 bases and 0 bases, with 12 bases remaining between them. Germline V CDR1 and CDR2: MDHEN, SYDVKM. The CDR3 consists of 15 residues.

This chain links TRBV10-3 with TRBJ2-5, with 11 bases identical to TRBD2. The J call is doubtful: the DNA matches TRBJ2-7 better. Germline V gene data show CDR1 as ENHRY and CDR2 as SYGVKD. The CDR3 has 16 amino acids. The CDR3, as DNA: TGTGCCATCAGTGAGCTCCCGGCTAGCGGGAGGTACGAGCAGTACTTC. Protein product: CAISELPASGRYEQYF.

The rearrangement links TRBV30 to TRBJ2-7, with 7 bases fitting TRBD1. After removal of 1 base from V and 4 bases from J, the junction contained 16 bases not matched to a gene. The CDR3 extends over 17 amino acids. CDR1 GTSNPN and CDR2 SVGIG come from the germline V gene (reference sequence). In DNA, the CDR3 is TGTGCCTGGAGTGCCCCACGCCAGACAGGGCGAAGGTACGAGCAGTACTTC. Amino acids: CAWSAPRQTGRRYEQYF.

V and J are TRBV7-8 and TRBJ1-5, with D hard to call. The CDR3 consists of 15 residues. Germline assignment: CDR1 SGHVS and CDR2 FQNEAQ. V lost 5 bases, J lost 0 bases, and 11 bases lay in between. The DNA of the CDR3 is TGTGCCAGCAGCCTAGGCCGGGGTAGCAATCAGCCCCAGCATTTT. Translation gives CASSLGRGSNQPQHF.

This clone was seen only a few times. The V and J genes are TRBV6-1 and TRBJ1-5; no firm D call. Germline CDR1 MNHNS, CDR2 SASEGT. The CDR3 has 13 amino acids. The germline V and J ends were trimmed by 3 bases and 5 bases, with 8 bases remaining between them. The CDR3 nucleotides are TGTGCCAGCAGTGAGGTACGGGATCAGCCCCAGCATTTT. Translated, it gives CASSEVRDQPQHF.

In this sample, this clone turned up a few times. The rearrangement links TRBV18 to TRBJ2-2, with no clear D. Looked up from germline, CDR1 is KGHSH and CDR2 is LQKENI. The CDR3 spans 16 residues. Trimming stripped 0 bases from V and 5 bases from J, with 13 bases between. The CDR3: CASSPPETASTGELFF. Here the CDR3 DNA reads TGTGCCAGCTCACCACCTGAAACAGCCAGTACCGGGGAGCTGTTTTTT. Full variable domain (missing parts from reference TRBV18 and TRBJ2-2): NAGVMQNPRHLVRRRGQEARLRCSPMKGHSHVYWYRQLPEEGLKFMVYLQKENIIDESGMPKERFSAEFPKEGPSILRIQQVVRGDSAAYFCASSPPETASTGELFFGEGSRLTVL.

This rearrangement joins TRBV6-7 to TRBJ2-3; D is possibly TRBD2 (5 bases). TRBV6-7 is reported as an ORF; its role is uncertain. This CDR3 has 14 residues. The V end lost 6 bases, the J end lost 0 bases, and 10 bases lay between the germline ends. CDR3 amino acids: CASSRGASTDTQYF. As DNA, the CDR3 is TGTGCCAGCAGCCGGGGAGCGAGCACAGATACGCAGTATTTT.

The rearrangement joins TRBV7-8 to TRBJ1-5, with D hard to call. V lost 5 bases and J 3 bases, leaving 11 bases between the germline ends. Looked up from germline, CDR1 is SGHVS and CDR2 is FQNEAQ. The CDR3 consists of 14 residues. The CDR3 region has the DNA TGTGCCAGCAGCCTTAAGGGAGACAATCAGCCCCAGCATTTT. Residues: CASSLKGDNQPQHF.

The rearrangement links TRBV18 to TRBJ1-2, with D unclear. This CDR3 is built from 21 residues. Germline V gene lookup returns CDR1 KGHSH and CDR2 LQKENI. With 2 bases removed from V and 8 bases from J, the gap between germline ends came to 36 bases. The DNA of the CDR3 is TGTGCCAGCTCACCAATAATCGCAGGCACTGTGGAAATGCAGACCGATGGAGGCTACACCTTC. It specifies CASSPIIAGTVEMQTDGGYTF.

The chain joins TRBV5-5 to TRBJ2-2; 9 nucleotides match TRBD1. With V trimmed by 3 bases and J by 5 bases, 5 bases remained unmatched. In germline, CDR1 is SGHKS, CDR2 YYEKEE (reference sequence). This CDR3 comprises 15 residues. CDR3 nucleotides: TGTGCCAGCAGCTCGGGACAGGGAGGAACCGGGGAGCTGTTTTTT. It specifies CASSSGQGGTGELFF. Filled out from reference TRBV5-5 and TRBJ2-2, the complete variable domain reads DAGVTQSPTHLIKTRGQQVTLRCSPISGHKSVSWYQQVLGQGPQFIFQYYEKEERGRGNFPDRFSARQFPNYSSELNVNALLLGDSALYLCASSSGQGGTGELFFGEGSRLTVL.

This chain connects TRBV25-1 to TRBJ2-3; 10 bases agree with TRBD2. Losses at the gene ends were 10 bases for V and 4 bases for J; bases not matched to a gene: 5. Looked up from germline, CDR1 is MGHDK and CDR2 is SYGVNS. The CDR3 spans 13 residues. CDR3 sequence reads: CATRLAGADTQYF. CDR3 DNA: TGTGCCACCCGGCTAGCGGGAGCAGATACGCAGTATTTT.

The chain combines TRBV4-2 with TRBJ2-3, with 14 bases identical to TRBD2. The germline CDR1 and CDR2 sequences are LGHNA and YNFKEQ. The V segment lost 4 bases and the J segment 2 bases; nucleotides outside the gene matches: 8. This CDR3 region has 18 residues. The chain's CDR3 is CASSLGLAGGATTDTQYF. In DNA, the CDR3 is TGTGCCAGCAGCCTTGGACTAGCGGGAGGAGCGACCACAGATACGCAGTATTTT.

V is TRBV19 and J is TRBJ2-3; 12 positions agree with TRBD2. With 7 bases clipped from V and 4 bases from J, the junction kept 9 bases outside the gene matches. The CDR3 length is 16 residues. CDR1 and CDR2 (germline): LNHDA, SQIVND (reference sequence). CDR3 loop: CASNPSGRAYSDTQYF. DNA of the CDR3: TGTGCCAGTAATCCTAGCGGGAGGGCCTATTCAGATACGCAGTATTTT.

This rearrangement joins TRBV7-9 to TRBJ1-2; D is possibly TRBD1 (6 bases). The germline V gene has CDR1 SEHNR and CDR2 FQNEAQ (reference sequence). The CDR3 extends over 14 amino acids. V was trimmed by 5 bases and J by 2 bases, leaving 12 bases between them. The CDR3 sequence is CASSPSTGNYGYTF. The CDR3, as DNA: TGTGCCAGCAGCCCCTCTACAGGGAACTATGGCTACACCTTC.

V is TRBV14 and J is TRBJ2-1; 8 bases match TRBD2. The V gene's germline CDR1 is SGHDN and CDR2 FVKESK. J lost 10 bases, V lost 1 base, and 9 bases had no gene match. The CDR3 has 15 residues. The chain's CDR3 is CASSQADIAGSEQFF. CDR3 DNA: TGTGCCAGCAGCCAAGCAGATATAGCGGGGAGCGAGCAGTTCTTC.

In its sample, this clone was seen a few times. The chain recombines TRBV28 with TRBJ1-5, with D unclear. This CDR3 has 13 amino acids. V lost 6 bases and J lost 5, with 11 bases in between. Per the germline V gene, CDR1 is MDHEN and CDR2 is SYDVKM. CDR3 protein: CASSIEGHQPQHF. CDR3 bases: TGTGCCAGCAGCATTGAGGGCCATCAGCCCCAGCATTTT.

V is TRBV18 and J is TRBJ2-7; maybe TRBD2 (7 bases). The germline V and J ends were trimmed by 5 bases and 3 bases, with 14 bases remaining between them. Germline-derived CDR1 and CDR2 are KGHSH and LQKENI. The CDR3 is 14 residues long. CDR3 DNA: TGTGCCAGCTCAGGGGGGGCTGGAGTCTACGAGCAGTACTTC. Encoded protein: CASSGGAGVYEQYF.

J is TRBJ1-3 and V is TRBV10-3, with D tentatively TRBD1 (6 bases). There are 12 residues in the CDR3. Trimming shortened V by 9 bases and J by 8 bases, and 14 bases separated the two germline ends. Germline V gives CDR1 ENHRY, CDR2 SYGVKD. CDR3 coding DNA: TGTGCCATTGGGACATTCAAGGACACCATATATTTT. Translated: CAIGTFKDTIYF.